The clone carrying this T cell receptor beta chain was seen only a few times. This sample was included in a study of patients and donors after allogeneic stem cell transplantation. The trim removed 4 bases at V and 9 bases at J, leaving 14 bases unmatched. This CDR3 region has 17 residues. Germline assignment: CDR1 SGHTA and CDR2 FQGTGA. TCRdb analysed the RT-PCR reads with MiXCR anew, one entry per CDR3 protein. The data show some 200,000 distinct CDR3 sequences, around two fifths seen once. Material: blood, either unsorted or a sorted T cell fraction (not recorded which). The chain recombines TRBV7-3 with TRBJ2-1, with 11 bases fitting TRBD2. This receptor was obtained from a human donor who was either an allogeneic HSCT recipient or a stem cell or donor lymphocyte infusion donor (not recorded which). It is not recorded whose cells these are; they may come from a transplant donor. The CDR3 sequence is CASSSPQTSGMGSEQFF. CDR3 nucleotides: TGTGCCAGCAGCTCACCCCAGACTAGCGGGATGGGGAGTGAGCAGTTCTTC.